Below, 25 T cell receptor beta chains from the same sample are listed, as sequenced in a study of T cell responses to AZD1222 COVID-19 vaccine. Clones were read by immunoSEQ multiplex PCR, and TCRdb kept only the in-frame ones, dropping some. This table has approximately 67,000 clones, about nine tenths appearing once. The input for sequencing was peripheral blood, taken on day 0 of AZD1222 vaccination. Receptors originate from an adult in good health.

This clone was observed a single time. The rearrangement uses TRBV6-5 and TRBJ2-7; 9 bases agree with TRBD1. The ends lost 6 bases at V and 0 bases at J; junction bases unmatched: 6. This CDR3 is 15 amino acids long. Germline V CDR1 and CDR2: MNHEY, SVGAGI. Here the CDR3 reads CASSSGQGHSYEQYF. CDR3 DNA sequence: TGTGCCAGCAGCAGTGGACAGGGGCACTCCTACGAGCAGTACTTC.

The chain joins TRBV5-4 to TRBJ1-2; D is ambiguous. The CDR3 totals 11 residues. The germline V gene encodes CDR1 SGHNT and CDR2 YYREEE (reference sequence). Trimming took off 0 bases at V and 3 bases at J, with 0 bases between the two ends. CDR3 nucleotides: TGTGCCAGCAGCTTGGACTATGGCTACACCTTC. Amino acid sequence: CASSLDYGYTF.

The CDR3, as DNA: TGTGCCAGCAGCCCCCGGACAGGGCGAGGGGAGCTGTTTTTT. This encodes CASSPRTGRGELFF. The chain couples TRBV11-3 to TRBJ2-2; TRBD1 agrees at 8 bases. Germline V gene lookup returns CDR1 SGHNT and CDR2 YENEEA. The V and J ends lost 5 bases and 8 bases, in that order; junction bases with no gene match: 7. The CDR3 is made up of 14 amino acids. The complete variable domain, with remaining parts taken from reference TRBV11-3 and TRBJ2-2, reads EAGVVQSPRYKIIEKKQPVAFWCNPISGHNTLYWYLQNLGQGPELLIRYENEEAVDDSQLPKDRFSAERLKGVDSTLKIQPAELGDSAVYLCASSPRTGRGELFFGEGSRLTVL.

The V and J genes are TRBV15 and TRBJ2-3, with 11 bases that match TRBD2. The CDR3 is 16 residues long. The junction had 2 bases not matched to a gene; V was cut back by 0 bases and J by 3 bases. Germline CDR1 reads LNHNV; CDR2 reads YYDKDF (reference sequence). The DNA for the CDR3 is TGTGCCACCAGCAGAGAGCCTAGCGGGAGGACAGATACGCAGTATTTT. This translates into CATSREPSGRTDTQYF.

The CDR3 bases are TGTGCCAGCTCGGGGGGGAGGGAAGAGACCCAGTACTTC. Translating gives CASSGGREETQYF. This chain uses TRBV2 with TRBJ2-5; TRBD2 agrees at 8 bases. Germline V gene data show CDR1 as SNHLY and CDR2 as FYNNEI. There are 13 residues in the CDR3. Unmatched junction bases numbered 5, after V lost 8 bases and J lost 3 bases.

V and J are TRBV27 and TRBJ1-5; 7 positions agree with TRBD1. The CDR3 extends over 21 amino acids. The V gene's germline CDR1 is MNHEY and CDR2 SMNVEV (reference sequence). Germline trimming cut 2 bases from V and 3 bases from J; bases unmatched to any gene: 22. The CDR3 DNA reads as TGTGCCAGCAGTTTAAAAGACGGGACAGCCCGCAGCCCTTTAATCAATCAGCCCCAGCATTTT. Residues: CASSLKDGTARSPLINQPQHF.

This clone showed up just once. The CDR3 spells CASGEGRVNYGYTF. The CDR3 bases are TGTGCCAGTGGGGAGGGGCGAGTAAACTATGGCTACACCTTC. The chain carries TRBV6-5 and TRBJ1-2; D may be TRBD1 (5 bases). CDR1 is MNHEY and CDR2 is SVGAGI in the germline V gene. V was shortened by 9 bases and J by 2 bases, with 16 bases between the two germline ends. The CDR3 totals 14 residues.

The chain uses TRBV27 and TRBJ2-2, with 7 bases identical to TRBD1. The V and J ends lost 5 bases and 1 base, in that order; junction bases with no gene match: 4. CDR1 is MNHEY and CDR2 is SMNVEV in the germline V gene (reference sequence). This CDR3 contains 15 residues. The CDR3 coding sequence is TGTGCCAGCAGTCCCCGACAGGGGAACACCGGGGAGCTGTTTTTT. It yields the protein CASSPRQGNTGELFF.

CDR3 loop: CASNGRQGAGEQFF. The CDR3 region has the DNA TGTGCCAGCAACGGCCGACAGGGGGCAGGTGAGCAGTTCTTC. The chain recombines TRBV7-2 with TRBJ2-1; 10 nucleotides line up with TRBD1. Per the germline V gene, CDR1 is SGHTA and CDR2 is FQGNSA. V gave up 7 bases and J gave up 9 bases; unmatched junction bases: 9. This CDR3 comprises 14 residues.

The gene calls are TRBV18 and TRBJ1-1; the D is unclear. Trimming stripped 3 bases from V and 0 bases from J, with 5 bases between. Germline lookup yields CDR1 KGHSH and CDR2 LQKENI. The CDR3 is 13 amino acids. The CDR3 region is CASSPGMNTEAFF. The DNA for the CDR3 is TGTGCCAGCTCACCCGGGATGAACACTGAAGCTTTCTTT. Using reference TRBV18 and TRBJ1-1 for the parts outside the CDR3, the full variable domain is NAGVMQNPRHLVRRRGQEARLRCSPMKGHSHVYWYRQLPEEGLKFMVYLQKENIIDESGMPKERFSAEFPKEGPSILRIQQVVRGDSAAYFCASSPGMNTEAFFGQGTRLTVV.

V and J are TRBV9 and TRBJ2-1, with a tentative D call TRBD1 (6 bases). Germline V gives CDR1 SGDLS, CDR2 YYNGEE. The CDR3 length is 14 residues. The V end was cut by 0 bases, the J end by 5 bases, with 9 bases between. DNA for the CDR3: TGTGCCAGCAGCGTAGAGGGGGTAGACAATGAGCAGTTCTTC. It yields the protein CASSVEGVDNEQFF.

This chain links TRBV12-3 or TRBV12-4 with TRBJ2-3; D not certain. This CDR3 has 11 amino acids. V was shortened by 5 bases and J by 3 bases, with 3 bases between the two germline ends. CDR3: CASSPTDTQYF. CDR3 coding DNA: TGTGCCAGCAGTCCAACAGATACGCAGTATTTT.

This clone has only one observation. The CDR3 loop reads CASRWRLTVDEQFF. As DNA, the CDR3 is TGTGCCAGCAGATGGAGATTGACAGTAGATGAGCAGTTCTTC. The chain recombines TRBV5-8 with TRBJ2-1, with D possibly TRBD1 on 5 matching bases. The V end lost 5 bases, the J end lost 8 bases, and 17 bases lay between the germline ends. This CDR3 is 14 amino acids long. Germline loops: CDR1 SGHTS, CDR2 YDEGEE.

The chain recombines TRBV19 with TRBJ2-2; 7 bases align to TRBD1. CDR1 and CDR2 from the germline V gene are LNHDA and SQIVND (reference sequence). CDR3 size: 13 residues. V was pared by 6 bases and J by 4 bases, with 2 bases of the junction left unmatched. CDR3 in amino acids: CASRDRTTGELFF. The DNA for the CDR3 is TGTGCCAGTAGGGACAGGACCACCGGGGAGCTGTTTTTT.

V is TRBV28 and J is TRBJ1-5; 9 positions match TRBD1. V shed 6 bases and J 4 bases; nucleotides not matched to a gene: 7. The CDR3 spans 15 residues. Germline CDR1 and CDR2: MDHEN and SYDVKM. In nucleotides, the CDR3 is TGTGCCAGCAGGAAACAGGGGGCTGGAAATCAGCCCCAGCATTTT. This codes for CASRKQGAGNQPQHF.

This chain uses TRBV11-2 with TRBJ1-2; D perhaps matches TRBD1 (5 bases). This CDR3 spans 16 amino acids. Between the trimmed V and J ends, which lost 0 bases and 8 bases, there was a span of 19 bases. Germline V gene data show CDR1 as SGHAT and CDR2 as FQNNGV. CDR3 DNA sequence: TGTGCCAGCAGCTTAGATAAATGGGGCGCGGGTCGAGGCTACACCTTC. Translation gives CASSLDKWGAGRGYTF.

The J gene is TRBJ1-1, the V gene TRBV11-2; weak D call: TRBD1 (5 bases). With 5 bases removed from V and 1 base from J, the gap between germline ends came to 20 bases. The CDR3 has 17 residues. Per germline, CDR1 SGHAT and CDR2 FQNNGV. The DNA of the CDR3 is TGTGCCAGCAGCCTAGCGGTCGGGGGACGCCGGAACACTGAAGCTTTCTTT. This codes for CASSLAVGGRRNTEAFF.

The V and J genes are TRBV4-3 and TRBJ2-7, with 9 nucleotides matching TRBD2. The CDR3 spans 15 residues. The germline gives CDR1 LGHNA, CDR2 YSLEER. V lost 1 base to trimming and J lost 3 bases; unmatched junction nucleotides: 4. CDR3 nucleotide sequence: TGCGCCAGCAGCCAAGTAGCTAGCGGGGACTACGAGCAGTACTTC. This encodes CASSQVASGDYEQYF.

This rearrangement joins TRBV30 to TRBJ2-7; D is perhaps TRBD1 (5 bases). The CDR3 totals 13 residues. The V gene lost 4 bases and the J gene lost 0 bases, with 10 bases spanning the gap. CDR1 and CDR2 from the germline V gene are GTSNPN and SVGIG (reference sequence). CDR3 bases: TGTGCCTGGACATACAGGACCTCCTACGAGCAGTACTTC. Its protein product is CAWTYRTSYEQYF.

The V and J genes are TRBV5-1 and TRBJ2-1; D possibly uses TRBD1 or TRBD2 (5 bases each). The CDR3 has 13 amino acids. The V gene's germline CDR1 is SGHRS and CDR2 YFSETQ. V was clipped by 4 bases and J by 6 bases, with 11 bases between them. The CDR3 protein is CASSTGTVNEQFF. The CDR3 bases are TGCGCCAGCAGCACCGGGACGGTCAATGAGCAGTTCTTC.

V and J are TRBV7-3 and TRBJ2-1; 8 nucleotides line up with TRBD2. V trimming: 5 bases; J trimming: 6 bases; junction bases outside the gene matches: 9. Germline V gene sequence: CDR1 SGHTA, CDR2 FQGTGA. The CDR3 runs 15 residues. CDR3 sequence reads: CASSTSGKTGNEQFF. The CDR3 region has the DNA TGTGCCAGCAGCACTAGCGGCAAAACGGGCAATGAGCAGTTCTTC.

This sequence joins TRBV30 and TRBJ2-1; D may match TRBD1 or TRBD2 (5 bases each). From germline, CDR1 is GTSNPN and CDR2 SVGIG (reference sequence). The CDR3 has 13 residues. Trimming removed 2 bases from V and 8 bases from J, with 13 bases in between. The CDR3 protein is CAWSLGEGDEQFF. DNA of the CDR3: TGTGCCTGGAGTTTGGGGGAAGGGGATGAGCAGTTCTTC.

The V gene is TRBV28, the J gene TRBJ1-3; no firm D call. The CDR3 has 14 amino acids. The germline V gene encodes CDR1 MDHEN and CDR2 SYDVKM. V lost 2 bases and J 0 bases, leaving 5 bases between the germline ends. Here the CDR3 reads CASSLGFSGNTIYF. CDR3 DNA: TGTGCCAGCAGTTTAGGGTTCTCTGGAAACACCATATATTTT.

The chain recombines TRBV11-3 with TRBJ2-2; 9 positions match TRBD1. The CDR3 extends over 19 amino acids. Germline loops: CDR1 SGHNT, CDR2 YENEEA. Unmatched junction bases numbered 13, after V lost 0 bases and J lost 5 bases. CDR3 DNA sequence: TGTGCCAGCAGCTTAGAAATCGGCGCGGGACAGGGTGGTACCGGGGAGCTGTTTTTT. Its translation: CASSLEIGAGQGGTGELFF.

This clone has just a few counts. The chain employs TRBV2 and TRBJ2-3; D may correspond to TRBD1 or TRBD2 (7 bases each). The germline V gene has CDR1 SNHLY and CDR2 FYNNEI. Trimming stripped 7 bases from V and 2 bases from J, with 16 bases between. The CDR3 spans 15 residues. The CDR3 loop reads CASTTQGGATDTQYF. CDR3 coding DNA: TGTGCCAGCACCACCCAGGGGGGGGCCACAGATACGCAGTATTTT.